This TCR beta chain was found in a study of blood T cell repertoires in COVID-19. At the level of the study: Material from acute and convalescent COVID-19 was sourced from the United States, Italy and Spain. PBMCs, B-cell-depleted T cells, or T cells were the source of the cDNA or gDNA that made up the material.

This clone was found once. In the source study's methods: From reference gene primer amplification, estimates of nucleated cell counts were derived. The assay was immunoSEQ multiplex PCR, and TCRdb's table has in-frame clones only and misses some. The V and J calls and clone size come from that table; D and trimming were worked out from the DNA. The sample records some 180,000 clones, 70% to 85% being singletons. In germline, CDR1 is MNHNS, CDR2 SASEGT. The CDR3 is 16 amino acids. Trimming removed 2 bases from V and 3 bases from J; junction bases left unmatched: 3. The rearrangement joins TRBV6-1 to TRBJ2-3, with TRBD2 matching 12 bases. The sample consisted of peripheral blood. This sequence originates from a human donor in a cohort sampled during active COVID-19. As DNA, the CDR3 is TGTGCCAGCAGTGAAATCCTAGCGGGGGGGACAGATACGCAGTATTTT. Protein product: CASSEILAGGTDTQYF.